This TCR beta chain was sequenced for a study of CD8 T cells in Susac syndrome. Study-level points and caveats: It was acknowledged by the study that relatively few individuals were included in its TCR sequencing and HLA analysis.

RNA totalling 0.5 to 1 ug underwent reverse transcription with random hexamers. Coverage of TCR beta CDR3 amplification by immunoSEQ multiplex PCR extended to 54 Vbeta and 13 Jbeta. Via MiXCR, TCRdb re-called the immunoSEQ multiplex PCR reads, giving one row per CDR3 protein. The sample comprises 250,000 to 300,000 distinct CDR3 sequences, 89% of which are singletons, and roughly 0.17% rests with the top ten. As to this clonotype: Its antigen is undetermined.

CDR3 size: 16 residues. The sequence was obtained from a human donor with multiple sclerosis. Sequencing used CD8+ T cells from PBMCs. The V gene is TRBV12-2, the J gene TRBJ2-1; TRBD1 was called by the table and not checked on the DNA. TRBV12-2 represents a pseudogene. The CDR3 bases are TGTGCAAGTCGCTACGGACAGGCGGCATCGTCCAATGAGCAGTTCTTC. Its protein product is CASRYGQAASSNEQFF.